One and the same sample provided the 9 T cell receptor beta chains below, sequenced in a study of PD-1 blockade in classical Hodgkin lymphoma. This table comes from immunoSEQ multiplex PCR, and its TCRdb copy is limited to in-frame clones, with some not included. The sample yields about 32,000 clones, about four fifths seen once. The time point is: cycle 4 day 1 (C4D1), after less than 7 weeks of nivolumab. Every patient relapsed after autologous stem cell transplantation, and brentuximab vedotin exposure varied. The material was peripheral blood mononuclear cells (PBMCs), obtained before the fourth cycle of nivolumab. These receptors came from a human donor with classical Hodgkin lymphoma.

The gene calls are TRBV7-6 and TRBJ1-5, with unresolved D. V gave up 0 bases and J gave up 3 bases, with 9 bases separating them. The CDR3 is 15 amino acids. Germline V gene data show CDR1 as SGHVS and CDR2 as FNYEAQ. The CDR3 loop is CASSLAPDINQPQHF. The CDR3 bases are TGTGCCAGCAGCTTAGCCCCGGATATCAATCAGCCCCAGCATTTT.

V gene TRBV15 combines with J gene TRBJ1-2; D gene uncertain. CDR1 is LNHNV and CDR2 is YYDKDF in the germline V gene (reference sequence). The CDR3 spans 13 residues. The V gene lost 0 bases and the J gene lost 8 bases, with 10 bases spanning the gap. Here the CDR3 reads CATSREWAEGYTF. DNA for the CDR3: TGTGCCACCAGCAGAGAATGGGCGGAGGGCTACACCTTC.

The chain combines TRBV11-2 with TRBJ2-7; D unresolved. V dropped 1 base and J dropped 3 bases, with 4 bases sitting between them. CDR1 is SGHAT and CDR2 is FQNNGV in the germline V gene. The CDR3 runs to 12 residues. CDR3 DNA: TGTGCCAGCAGCTTAGCCAACTACGAGCAGTACGTC. Its translation: CASSLANYEQYV.

CDR3 sequence: CASSGDRGGEFGTDTQYF. For the CDR3, the DNA is TGTGCCAGCAGTGGGGACCGGGGAGGGGAGTTTGGCACAGATACGCAGTATTTT. This chain joins TRBV6-1 and TRBJ2-3; TRBD2 matches 7 bases. CDR1 and CDR2 from the germline V gene are MNHNS and SASEGT. V shed 4 bases and J 1 base; nucleotides not matched to a gene: 14. The CDR3 runs 18 residues.

The chain joins TRBV4-3 to TRBJ1-5, with D hard to call. V was shortened by 3 bases and J by 3 bases, with 12 bases between the two germline ends. The CDR3 is made up of 15 amino acids. Germline CDR1 and CDR2: LGHNA and YSLEER. CDR3 DNA sequence: TGCGCCAGCAGCCAGGAACGGGTCCTCAATCAGCCCCAGCATTTT. It codes for CASSQERVLNQPQHF.

The chain has TRBV2 and TRBJ2-5, with D possibly matching TRBD1 (5 bases). The CDR3 has 15 residues. The germline V and J ends were trimmed by 0 bases and 4 bases, with 12 bases remaining between them. Germline assignment: CDR1 SNHLY and CDR2 FYNNEI. CDR3 sequence (DNA): TGTGCCAGCAGTGAAGCACCTACAGGTTTAGAGACCCAGTACTTC. Its translation is CASSEAPTGLETQYF.

This chain joins TRBV5-1 and TRBJ2-1; D is unresolved. The ends were cut back, 0 bases at V and 5 bases at J, with 12 bases in the middle. The V gene's germline CDR1 is SGHRS and CDR2 YFSETQ. CDR3 length: 15 residues. The CDR3 is CASSLEASRDNEQFF. The DNA for the CDR3 is TGCGCCAGCAGCTTGGAGGCTAGTCGGGACAATGAGCAGTTCTTC. Complete variable domain (other parts from reference TRBV5-1 and TRBJ2-1): KAGVTQTPRYLIKTRGQQVTLSCSPISGHRSVSWYQQTPGQGLQFLFEYFSETQRNKGNFPGRFSGRQFSNSRSEMNVSTLELGDSALYLCASSLEASRDNEQFFGPGTRLTVL.

The chain recombines TRBV4-2 with TRBJ2-2; D not resolved. Germline values: CDR1 LGHNA, CDR2 YNFKEQ. The CDR3 is 16 residues long. V shed 0 bases and J shed 3 bases, with 11 bases lying between them. The CDR3 sequence is CASSQDGRRYTGELFF. CDR3 nucleotides: TGTGCCAGCAGCCAAGATGGCAGGCGATACACCGGGGAGCTGTTTTTT.

The gene calls are TRBV7-9 and TRBJ1-1; a possible D gene is TRBD1 (6 bases). The CDR3 contains 13 residues. V lost 5 bases, J lost 5 bases, and 12 bases lay in between. The germline gives CDR1 SEHNR, CDR2 FQNEAQ (reference sequence). Here the CDR3 DNA reads TGTGCCAGCAGCCAGTACAGGGAAACTGAAGCTTTCTTT. Its translation: CASSQYRETEAFF.